This paragraph reports one TCR beta chain. The target antigen is unknown. V was pared by 2 bases and J by 3 bases, with 9 bases between. The CDR3 length is 15 residues. Germline loops: CDR1 SGHDT, CDR2 YYEEEE. The data stem from a study of T-cell memory formation after mild COVID-19. TCRdb analysed the 5' RACE reads with MiXCR anew, one entry per CDR3 protein. The table shows about 160,000 distinct CDR3 sequences, with 30% to 35% occurring only once. General study points: Clones contracting day 15 to 85 were balanced CD4/CD8; later expanders leaned CD4+.

The sequenced sample was PBMCs or a T cell subset sorted from them (not recorded which). The rearrangement uses TRBV5-6 and TRBJ1-6; unclear D gene. The TCR comes from an adult woman who had mild COVID-19 (a few samples of this study predate the infection). Cell type and time point are not known. Here the CDR3 DNA reads TGTGCCAGCAGCTTCGGCAGCCGCTATAATTCACCCCTCCACTTT. Protein sequence: CASSFGSRYNSPLHF.